The rows below give T cell receptor beta chains drawn from one sample of a study of blood T cells in healthy people across ages. Via MiXCR, TCRdb re-called the 5' RACE reads, giving one row per CDR3 protein. The sample holds approximately 790,000 distinct CDR3 sequences; around 62% are singletons and the top ten take 28%. The sample comprised blood. The source is a man aged 25-45 years in good health. Each CDR3 is given with its conserved first and last residue. Each record gives: clone size, V gene, J gene, D gene, CDR3 protein, CDR3 DNA. D genes are given only for firm matches. Size is omitted from some rows. Given values are once, few, many or a class for expanded clones.

>-|TRBV9|TRBJ2-5|-
CASSVDGGRFQETQYF
TGTGCCAGCAGCGTAGATGGGGGCAGATTCCAAGAGACCCAGTACTTC
>-|TRBV2|TRBJ1-2|-
CASSERTAGGYTF
TGTGCCAGCAGTGAAAGGACAGCGGGAGGCTACACCTTC
>-|TRBV9|TRBJ2-2|TRBD1
CASSGGDRPHSNTGELFF
TGTGCCAGCAGCGGGGGGGACAGGCCGCATTCGAACACCGGGGAGCTGTTTTTT
>-|TRBV5-1|TRBJ2-7|TRBD2
CASSFGLAGSSYEQYF
TGCGCCAGCAGCTTCGGACTAGCGGGGAGCTCCTACGAGCAGTACTTC
>once|TRBV27|TRBJ2-6|-
CASSGGRTSGANVLTF
TGTGCCAGCAGTGGGGGCAGGACCTCTGGGGCCAACGTCCTGACTTTC
>-|TRBV7-2|TRBJ1-1|-
CASSLGSQGSKGTEAFF
TGTGCCAGCAGCTTAGGATCACAGGGTTCGAAGGGCACTGAAGCTTTCTTT
>-|TRBV20-1|TRBJ2-1|-
CSARGGGASFGQFF
TGCAGTGCTAGAGGTGGGGGGGCCAGCTTTGGGCAGTTCTTC
>-|TRBV9|TRBJ2-1|-
CASSVGGLGGYNEQFF
TGTGCCAGCAGCGTAGGGGGGCTAGGCGGTTACAATGAGCAGTTCTTC
>-|TRBV2|TRBJ2-3|-
CASRLQGTRDTQYF
TGTGCCAGCAGGTTACAGGGAACCAGAGATACGCAGTATTTT
>-|TRBV20-1|TRBJ2-7|-
CSVEGLSGSEQYF
TGCAGTGTAGAAGGGCTCTCCGGGAGCGAGCAGTACTTC
>-|TRBV28|TRBJ2-7|-
CASSEGDLLSYEQYF
TGTGCCAGCAGCGAGGGGGACCTGCTCTCCTACGAGCAGTACTTC
>-|TRBV9|TRBJ1-2|-
CASSITDSHYGYTF
TGTGCCAGCAGCATAACAGATTCACACTATGGCTACACCTTC
>-|TRBV4-3|TRBJ1-6|-
CASSQDRLNNSPLHF
TGCGCCAGCAGCCAAGATCGGCTGAATAATTCACCCCTCCACTTT
>-|TRBV6-6|TRBJ2-1|-
CASSPGRLDEQFF
TGTGCCAGCAGTCCGGGCAGGTTGGATGAGCAGTTCTTC
>-|TRBV6-4|TRBJ2-1|TRBD2
CASSIGLAGVGEQFF
TGTGCCAGCAGTATAGGACTAGCGGGGGTCGGTGAGCAGTTCTTC
>few|TRBV29-1|TRBJ2-5|-
CSVEGASGQETQYF
TGCAGCGTTGAAGGGGCCAGCGGACAAGAGACCCAGTACTTC
>-|TRBV4-3|TRBJ2-1|TRBD1
CASSHMGQGLGEQFF
TGCGCCAGCAGCCACATGGGACAGGGGTTAGGGGAGCAGTTCTTC
>-|TRBV28|TRBJ2-7|-
CASRQPGRGEFSYEQYF
TGTGCCAGCAGACAACCCGGCAGGGGGGAGTTCTCCTACGAGCAGTACTTC
>many|TRBV5-5|TRBJ2-4|TRBD1
CASSYRGIDIQYF
TGTGCCAGCAGCTACAGGGGAATCGACATTCAGTACTTC
>few|TRBV5-1|TRBJ1-2|-
CASSLYGDNYGYTF
TGCGCCAGCAGCCTGTACGGGGATAACTATGGCTACACCTTC
>-|TRBV2|TRBJ1-1|-
CASSESPHRVTEAFF
TGTGCCAGCAGCGAAAGCCCCCACAGGGTCACTGAAGCTTTCTTT
>-|TRBV6-6|TRBJ2-3|-
CASILLAPSTDTQYF
TGTGCCAGCATCCTACTAGCCCCTAGCACAGATACGCAGTATTTT
>-|TRBV7-2|TRBJ1-2|-
CASSLGWGGLVGYTF
TGTGCCAGCAGCTTAGGATGGGGCGGACTTGTTGGCTACACCTTC
>-|TRBV6-2/TRBV6-3|TRBJ2-5|-
CASSFQRQETQYF
TGTGCCAGCAGTTTCCAGAGACAAGAGACCCAGTACTTC
>-|TRBV9|TRBJ1-1|-
CASSANRATGNTEAFF
TGTGCCAGCAGCGCCAACCGGGCGACGGGGAACACTGAAGCTTTCTTT
>few|TRBV10-3|TRBJ2-7|-
CAISGSYEQYF
TGTGCCATCTCCGGGTCCTACGAGCAGTACTTC
>-|TRBV6-2/TRBV6-3|TRBJ2-4|-
CASRPDGPRGIQYF
TGTGCCAGCAGACCGGACGGGCCGAGGGGCATTCAGTACTTC
>-|TRBV21-1|TRBJ2-7|-
CASRGTGLAGGAYEQYF
TGTGCCAGCAGGGGAACGGGACTAGCGGGGGGCGCCTACGAGCAGTACTTC
>-|TRBV6-8|TRBJ2-1|-
CASSSPSGTAGEQFF
TGTGCCAGCAGCTCTCCGTCCGGGACTGCGGGAGAGCAGTTCTTC
>few|TRBV29-1|TRBJ2-3|-
CSATGLGTDTQYF
TGCAGCGCAACGGGACTCGGCACAGATACGCAGTATTTT
>few|TRBV6-2/TRBV6-3|TRBJ2-4|-
CASSPRGNIQYF
TGTGCCAGCAGTCCCCGGGGGAACATTCAGTACTTC
>-|TRBV7-9|TRBJ1-6|-
CASSLEGGGWTYNSPLHF
TGTGCCAGCAGCTTAGAGGGTGGGGGGTGGACCTATAATTCACCCCTCCACTTT